A selection of T cell receptor beta chains follows, all from one sample in a study of vaccination effects on CD4 cells after COVID-19. TCRdb keeps only in-frame clones here, not all; method: immunoSEQ multiplex PCR. The table includes 35,000 to 40,000 clones, around 80% detected once. The antigens for these receptors are not known. The input for sequencing was CD4+ T cells from PBMCs cultured without peptide, taken before COVID-19 vaccination. The receptors stem from a human donor who received a COVID-19 vaccine. Both conserved end residues are part of each CDR3. The D gene is left open where the match is weak. Clone size is not always given. Where it is, it says once, few, many or a class for expanded clones.

>NA|TRBJ1-2|NA|TRBV18
TGTGCCAGCTCACCACAGGGGTTTCCCCAAGCAGGCTATGGCTACACCTTC
CASSPQGFPQAGYGYTF
>NA|TRBJ2-4|NA|TRBV28
TGTGCCAGCAGCGGAGGGGGGACCAAAAACATTCAGTACTTC
CASSGGGTKNIQYF
>NA|TRBJ2-2|NA|TRBV10-1
TGCGCCAGCAGTGAAACCGGGACAAGCAAGAACACCGGGGAGCTGTTTTTT
CASSETGTSKNTGELFF
>TRBD1|TRBJ1-6|once|TRBV27
TGTGCCAGCAGAATTACCGGGACAGGATTAGCCCCCCTCCACTTT
CASRITGTGLAPLHF
>TRBD2|TRBJ2-1|NA|TRBV3-1/TRBV3-2
TGTGCCAGCAGCCAAGAAAGATTAGCGGGGGCTCACAATGAGCAGTTCTTC
CASSQERLAGAHNEQFF
>NA|TRBJ1-5|NA|TRBV19
TGTGCCAGTAGTAGCCCCCACAGGGATTTACCCCAGCATTTT
CASSSPHRDLPQHF
>NA|TRBJ2-5|NA|TRBV2
TGTGCCAGCAGTGAAGGGATTTGGGAGACCCAGTACTTC
CASSEGIWETQYF
>TRBD1|TRBJ2-5|NA|TRBV18
TGTGCCAGCTCACCAGGGACAGACGGAGAGACCCAGTACTTC
CASSPGTDGETQYF
>NA|TRBJ1-1|NA|TRBV6-6
TGTGCCAGCAGTTACGGTGCGATGAACACTGAAGCTTTCTTT
CASSYGAMNTEAFF
>NA|TRBJ1-2|few|TRBV2
TGTGCCAGCAGTGAAATGCAGAGGGTTGACGGCTACACCTTC
CASSEMQRVDGYTF